The text below deals with one T cell receptor (beta chain). Its specific antigen is unknown. Qualities for individual bases were not recorded, and no much larger clone is one base off. This specimen belongs to a study of blood T cell repertoires in COVID-19 (dated by TCRdb to 2019 to 2021). Regarding the study in general: Collaborator samples came from the United States, Italy and Spain and covered acute and convalescent phases of COVID-19. The material from the prospective study consisted of cDNA or gDNA derived from T cells, B-cell-depleted T cells, or PBMCs. Deeply sampled blood TCRbeta repertoires from subjects exposed to, actively infected with, or recovered from COVID-19 were included in the dataset. The repertoires were made available in a free public database intended to serve as a resource for research on the immune response to SARS-CoV-2. Samples came from the ongoing ImmuneRACE study (first 160 participants) plus 1,254 subjects from 6 global collaborators. The sample metadata nearly always contained a de-identified subject ID, COVID-19 status, age in years and sex. HLA class I and class II types, where available, came from metadata supplied by the sample provider rather than from assay-based typing. Overall results and qualifications from the work: The amount of clinical and demographic metadata varied by source and participant and was provided uncurated.

In the prospective study, participants were about 18 to 95 years old, resided in approximately 22 geographic areas of the United States, and were enrolled through a virtual design. To assign participants to cohorts, the prospective study relied on clinical history that participants themselves reported in a screening survey and a study questionnaire. Recovered participants in ImmuneRACE Cohort 3 were defined as having two consecutive negative NP/OP PCR tests, clearance from a healthcare professional, or resolution of symptoms. In the prospective study, whole blood, serum and a nasopharyngeal or oropharyngeal swab were collected from each participant by mobile phlebotomists. Additional blood draws and questionnaires over an approximately 2-month period could optionally be provided by prospective study participants. Prospective study blood samples were shipped either frozen or at room temperature before DNA extraction.

The immunoSEQ Assay, a bias-controlled multiplex PCR, was used to amplify TCRbeta CDR3 regions from genomic DNA. Processing in the source paper ran as follows. Nucleated cell counts per sample were estimated from amplification of reference gene primers within the assay. To quantify the absolute abundance of each unique TCRbeta CDR3 rearrangement, sequence reads were collapsed and filtered. For each sample, productive Simpson clonality was calculated as the square root of Simpson's diversity index over productive rearrangements. This is the immuneACCESS table as TCRdb keeps it, with only in-frame sequences that have V and J called. A part of the clones is gone; compared with another copy, unresolved V genes explain less than half, and the rest is unexplained. V and J calls and clone size come straight from that table; D and trimming were deduced from the DNA. This sample has about 290,000 clones in its table, and about nine tenths of those were observed once. The ten top clones hold about 1.7% of the sample.

Between the V and J ends, shortened by 6 bases and 0 bases respectively, the junction contains 17 bases. From the cysteine up to the phenylalanine, the CDR3 has a length of 16 residues. Only the CDR3 portion is preserved as DNA: 48 bases, with reading frame beginning at the first base. As encoded in the germline V gene (reference sequence), CDR1 is LNHDA while CDR2 is SQIVND. The rearrangement joined TRBV19 to TRBJ1-2, and the D gene may be TRBD1, 6 bases matching. The specimen sequenced was PBMCs or T cells enriched from blood (not recorded which). This clonotype originated in a woman aged 35 to 49 who had recovered from COVID-19. The CDR3 region has the sequence CASRKQGNQPNYGYTF. The DNA sequence follows: TGTGCCAGTAGAAAACAGGGCAACCAACCTAACTATGGCTACACCTTC.